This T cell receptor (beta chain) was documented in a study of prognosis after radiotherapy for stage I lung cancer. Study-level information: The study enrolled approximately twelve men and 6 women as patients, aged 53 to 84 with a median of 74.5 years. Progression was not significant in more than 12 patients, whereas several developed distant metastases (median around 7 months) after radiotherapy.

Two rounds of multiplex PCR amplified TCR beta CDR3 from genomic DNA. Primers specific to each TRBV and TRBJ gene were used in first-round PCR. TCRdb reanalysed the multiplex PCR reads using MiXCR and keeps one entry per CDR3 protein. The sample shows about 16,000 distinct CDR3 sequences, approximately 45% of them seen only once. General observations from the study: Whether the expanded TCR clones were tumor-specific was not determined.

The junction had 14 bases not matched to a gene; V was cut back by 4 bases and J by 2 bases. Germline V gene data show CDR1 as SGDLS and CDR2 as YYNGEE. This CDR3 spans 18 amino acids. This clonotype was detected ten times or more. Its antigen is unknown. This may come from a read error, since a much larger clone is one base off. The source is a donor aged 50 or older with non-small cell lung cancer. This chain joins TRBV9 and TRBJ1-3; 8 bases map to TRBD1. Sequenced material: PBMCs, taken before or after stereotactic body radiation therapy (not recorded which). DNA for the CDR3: TGTGCCAGCAGCCCCCTGGCTGGACAGGGCCCCCCTGGAAACACCATATATTTT. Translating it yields CASSPLAGQGPPGNTIYF. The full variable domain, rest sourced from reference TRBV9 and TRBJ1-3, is DSGVTQTPKHLITATGQRVTLRCSPRSGDLSVYWYQQSLDQGLQFLIQYYNGEERAKGNILERFSAQQFPDLHSELNLSSLELGDSALYFCASSPLAGQGPPGNTIYFGEGSWLTVV.